One and the same sample provided the 20 T cell receptor beta chains below, sequenced in a study of T cell repertoires in cytomegalovirus infection. TCRdb reprocessed the reads via MiXCR and lists one record per CDR3 protein. The sample consists of about 360,000 distinct CDR3 sequences, nearly 35% of them appearing once. The antigens of these receptors remain unknown. The sequencing here drew on cultured PBMCs, taken from culture after CMV antigen stimulation. These receptors were obtained from a human donor in good health (CMV status not recorded). Some clones in this sample may be carry-over from other donors' samples.

The CDR3 loop is CAISAASLRETQYF. As DNA, the CDR3 is TGTGCCATCAGTGCGGCCTCACTGAGGGAGACCCAGTACTTC. J is TRBJ2-5 and V is TRBV10-3, with D hard to call. Trimming shortened V by 4 bases and J by 5 bases, and 14 bases separated the two germline ends. The CDR3 consists of 14 residues. The germline V gene encodes CDR1 ENHRY and CDR2 SYGVKD.

The rearrangement links TRBV7-2 to TRBJ1-2; no reliable D call. Between the trimmed V and J ends, which lost 1 base and 8 bases, there was a span of 11 bases. The CDR3 has 13 amino acids. Germline CDR1 SGHTA, CDR2 FQGNSA. CDR3 in amino acids: CASSLGGSLGYTF. In nucleotides, the CDR3 is TGTGCCAGCAGCTTAGGAGGGAGTCTCGGCTACACCTTC.

There are a few counts of this clonotype. The chain uses TRBV7-6 and TRBJ2-7, with 8 positions matching TRBD2. The CDR3 sequence is 17 residues long. Germline assignment: CDR1 SGHVS and CDR2 FNYEAQ. After removal of 2 bases from V and 3 bases from J, the junction contained 12 bases not matched to a gene. CDR3 protein: CASSLSRGLAGCYEQYV. For the CDR3, the DNA is TGTGCCAGCAGCTTATCCCGCGGGTTAGCGGGATGCTACGAGCAGTACGTC.

Many counts were recorded for this clonotype. The chain combines TRBV7-2 with TRBJ2-5; 7 bases line up with TRBD2. The CDR3 runs to 17 residues. With V trimmed by 6 bases and J by 1 base, 14 bases remained unmatched. Per the germline V gene, CDR1 is SGHTA and CDR2 is FQGNSA. The CDR3 loop reads CASSQGARASGQETQYF. The CDR3, as DNA: TGTGCCAGCAGTCAAGGGGCGAGGGCTAGCGGCCAAGAGACCCAGTACTTC.

The chain combines TRBV2 with TRBJ1-1; D ambiguous. CDR1 is SNHLY, CDR2 FYNNEI, per germline. Trimming shortened V by 10 bases and J by 1 base, and 10 bases separated the two germline ends. The CDR3 is made up of 12 amino acids. The CDR3 nucleotides are TGTGCCAACGGACGGCGGAACACTGAAGCTTTCTTT. The encoded protein is CANGRRNTEAFF.

This clonotype was observed a handful of times. The chain joins TRBV7-2 to TRBJ1-1, with D possibly TRBD1 on 6 matching bases. V lost 4 bases and J lost 5, with 11 bases in between. There are 13 residues in the CDR3. The germline gives CDR1 SGHTA, CDR2 FQGNSA. CDR3: CASSYTGRTEAFF. The CDR3 DNA reads as TGTGCCAGCAGCTATACAGGGAGAACTGAAGCTTTCTTT.

This chain uses TRBV7-3 with TRBJ1-1; perhaps TRBD1 as D (5 bases). The germline gives CDR1 SGHTA, CDR2 FQGTGA. V was trimmed by 6 bases and J by 4 bases, leaving 15 bases between them. The CDR3 has 14 residues. The CDR3 region has the DNA TGTGCCAGCAGGGAGAATAGGGGTTCCACTGAAGCTTTCTTT. It yields the protein CASRENRGSTEAFF.

The V call is TRBV6-2 or TRBV6-3, the J call TRBJ1-1; no definite D call. CDR3 length: 13 residues. V was shortened by 2 bases and J by 10 bases, with 14 bases between the two germline ends. Germline-derived CDR1 and CDR2 are MNHEY and SVGEGT. CDR3 coding DNA: TGTGCCAGCAGTTACGGGGAAGGAAGTCGAGCTTTCTTT. Protein product: CASSYGEGSRAFF.

V and J are TRBV24-1 and TRBJ2-1, with 7 bases that match TRBD2. CDR1 and CDR2 (germline): KGHDR, SFDVKD. V lost 9 bases to trimming and J lost 8 bases; unmatched junction nucleotides: 12. This CDR3 region has 14 residues. This chain's CDR3 is CATSSGGGPYEQFF. The CDR3 DNA reads TGTGCCACCTCTTCGGGGGGAGGGCCTTATGAGCAGTTCTTC.

This clonotype was detected only a few times. The chain has TRBV7-2 and TRBJ1-1, with TRBD1 as a possible D gene (6 bases). Per the germline V gene, CDR1 is SGHTA and CDR2 is FQGNSA. This CDR3 region has 16 residues. With 5 bases removed from V and 4 bases from J, the gap between germline ends came to 20 bases. CDR3 protein: CASSLNIRGRSTEAFF. In nucleotides, the CDR3 is TGTGCCAGCAGCCTAAATATCCGGGGGCGAAGCACTGAAGCTTTCTTT.

This sequence joins TRBV29-1 and TRBJ1-1; 10 bases are shared with TRBD1. V gave up 6 bases and J gave up 6 bases; unmatched junction bases: 10. The CDR3 consists of 14 residues. CDR1 and CDR2 (germline): SQVTM, ANQGSEA. This CDR3 is CSVVGDRGNAEAFF. CDR3 bases: TGCAGCGTAGTAGGGGACAGGGGTAACGCTGAAGCTTTCTTT.

Ten or more counts support this clonotype. The V and J genes are TRBV7-2 and TRBJ2-6, with 9 positions matching TRBD1. J lost 2 bases, V lost 3 bases, and 5 bases had no gene match. The V gene's germline CDR1 is SGHTA and CDR2 FQGNSA. The CDR3 has 17 amino acids. The DNA for the CDR3 is TGTGCCAGCAGCTTGGGACAGGGAACACCTGGGGCCAACGTCCTGACTTTC. This encodes CASSLGQGTPGANVLTF.

There are a few counts of this clonotype. The CDR3 here is CASSFSGSGWSSYEQYF. The CDR3 DNA sequence: TGTGCCAGCAGCTTTAGTGGGTCGGGATGGAGCTCCTACGAGCAGTACTTC. V and J are TRBV7-2 and TRBJ2-7, with D possibly TRBD2 on 5 matching bases. V was clipped by 3 bases and J by 0 bases, with 18 bases between them. This CDR3 contains 17 residues. CDR1 is SGHTA, CDR2 FQGNSA, per germline. The complete variable domain, with remaining parts taken from reference TRBV7-2 and TRBJ2-7, reads GAGVSQSPSNKVTEKGKDVELRCDPISGHTALYWYRQSLGQGLEFLIYFQGNSAPDKSGLPSDRFSAERTGGSVSTLTIQRTQQEDSAVYLCASSFSGSGWSSYEQYFGPGTRLTVT.

The genes are TRBV20-1 and TRBJ2-7, with TRBD2 matching 12 bases. Germline V gives CDR1 DFQATT, CDR2 SNEGSKA (reference sequence). This CDR3 has 13 residues. V lost 6 bases to trimming and J lost 3 bases; unmatched junction nucleotides: 3. The CDR3 here is CSAGLAGFYEQYF. CDR3 nucleotides: TGCAGTGCCGGACTAGCGGGATTCTACGAGCAGTACTTC.

The chain couples TRBV12-3 or TRBV12-4 to TRBJ1-4; D perhaps matches TRBD1 (6 bases). Deletions cut 2 bases from V and 8 bases from J, with 9 bases between. The CDR3 runs 13 residues. The CDR3: CASSLTGREKLFF. As DNA, the CDR3 is TGTGCCAGCAGTTTAACAGGGCGAGAAAAACTGTTTTTT.

The table lists this clonotype with a few counts. The V and J genes are TRBV20-1 and TRBJ2-1; 9 nucleotides agree with TRBD2. The junction had 14 bases not matched to a gene; V was cut back by 0 bases and J by 2 bases. Germline V gene data show CDR1 as DFQATT and CDR2 as SNEGSKA (reference sequence). This CDR3 comprises 19 residues. The CDR3 bases are TGCAGTGCTAGAGATCTTGGGAGACTAGCGGAGCATGCCTACAATGAGCAGTTCTTC. Residues: CSARDLGRLAEHAYNEQFF.

In this sample, this clonotype turned up many times. The rearrangement joins TRBV7-2 to TRBJ2-1; D may match TRBD1 or TRBD2 (6 bases each). Germline V gene data show CDR1 as SGHTA and CDR2 as FQGNSA. V was pared by 1 base and J by 10 bases, with 14 bases between. This CDR3 is built from 14 residues. CDR3 DNA sequence: TGTGCCAGCAGCTTAGTAGGGGGGTGGAACGAGCAGTTCTTC. Its translation is CASSLVGGWNEQFF.

This chain connects TRBV9 to TRBJ1-6; the D is unclear. Germline values: CDR1 SGDLS, CDR2 YYNGEE. V lost 3 bases and J lost 6, with 10 bases in between. The CDR3 is 14 residues long. The CDR3 region is CASSALTVNSPLHF. CDR3 coding DNA: TGTGCCAGCAGCGCCCTGACGGTTAATTCACCCCTCCACTTT. The whole variable domain, remainder taken from reference TRBV9 and TRBJ1-6, is DSGVTQTPKHLITATGQRVTLRCSPRSGDLSVYWYQQSLDQGLQFLIQYYNGEERAKGNILERFSAQQFPDLHSELNLSSLELGDSALYFCASSALTVNSPLHFGNGTRLTVT.

V and J are TRBV19 and TRBJ1-4; D remains unclear. Per the germline V gene, CDR1 is LNHDA and CDR2 is SQIVND (reference sequence). CDR3 length: 14 amino acids. V was shortened by 7 bases and J by 5 bases, with 14 bases between the two germline ends. DNA of the CDR3: TGTGCCAGTAAACTCGGGCTAGAGAATGAAAAACTGTTTTTT. Translated, it gives CASKLGLENEKLFF.

The rearrangement uses TRBV5-5 and TRBJ2-1, with a weak D call TRBD2 (6 bases). Germline V gene data show CDR1 as SGHKS and CDR2 as YYEKEE (reference sequence). The CDR3 sequence is 17 residues long. V gave up 0 bases and J gave up 7 bases, with 20 bases separating them. CDR3 in DNA: TGTGCCAGCAGCTTGGGGCTTTGGAGGGACGCCGGGAATGAGCAGTTCTTC. Translating gives CASSLGLWRDAGNEQFF.